This T cell receptor beta chain was recovered during a study of neurological immune-mediated disorders. Use was made of approximately 1 million CD4+ or CD8+ T cells in sorted libraries. This clonotype was observed at least ten times. Antigen unknown. Trimming took 3 bases from V and 7 from J, leaving 7 bases between them. The CDR3 is 12 residues long. Germline loops: CDR1 SNHLY, CDR2 FYNNEI. The making of cDNA relied on 5'RACE with 10-nucleotide random UMIs. One entry per CDR3 protein results from TCRdb running MiXCR on the 5' RACE reads. This table has approximately 16,000 distinct CDR3 sequences, 8.5% to 10% appearing once. Study-wide findings and caveats: There were no CDR3 amino acid sequences shared by expanded clones across subjects, a result suggesting private repertoires in all groups. Multiple sclerosis, the disease with the least TCR clonal expansion, fell below healthy controls, whereas HTLV-1-associated myelopathy showed the most.

The receptor was isolated from a man aged 45-60 years in good health. V is TRBV2 and J is TRBJ2-1; the D is unclear. The sequenced sample consisted of CD8+ T cells from blood. The DNA of the CDR3 is TGTGCCAGCAGTGAGATGGGAAATGAGCAGTTCTTC. This translates into CASSEMGNEQFF.